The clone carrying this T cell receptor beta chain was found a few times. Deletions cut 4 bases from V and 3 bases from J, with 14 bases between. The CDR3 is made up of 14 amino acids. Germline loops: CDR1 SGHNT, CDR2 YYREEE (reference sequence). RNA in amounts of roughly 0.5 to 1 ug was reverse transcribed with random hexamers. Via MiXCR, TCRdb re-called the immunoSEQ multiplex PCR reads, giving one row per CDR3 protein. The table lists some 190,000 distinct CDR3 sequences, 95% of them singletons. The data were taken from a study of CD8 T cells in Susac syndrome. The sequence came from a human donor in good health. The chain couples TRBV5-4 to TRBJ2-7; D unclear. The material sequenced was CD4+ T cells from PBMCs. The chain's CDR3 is CASSLRLFSYEQYV. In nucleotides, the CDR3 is TGTGCCAGCAGCCTAAGACTCTTCAGCTACGAGCAGTACGTC.